This passage covers 9 T cell receptor beta chains from one sample sequenced in a study of blood T cell repertoires in COVID-19 (dated by TCRdb to about 2020). Library preparation employed the immunoSEQ multiplex PCR assay. TCRdb carries this immuneACCESS record with in-frame sequences only. Its versions omit some clonotypes, under half of them owing to an unresolved V gene in the studies checked, with the rest unexplained. The table for this sample lists approximately 100,000 clones; around 85% of them were counted only once. Together, the top ten hold around a fifth of the sample. Sequencing was done on a sample of peripheral blood. Receptor source: a man aged 65 to 79 with active or convalescent COVID-19.

The chain has TRBV6-4 and TRBJ2-3, with D maybe TRBD1 (6 bases). The length of the CDR3 is 15 residues. Germline V gene data show CDR1 as MRHNA and CDR2 as SNTAGT. Trimming pared 2 bases from V and 5 bases from J, leaving 14 bases between. This CDR3 reads CASSDRDTGRDTQYF. The CDR3 DNA reads as TGTGCCAGCAGTGACCGGGACACCGGTAGAGATACGCAGTATTTT.

The chain couples TRBV5-8 to TRBJ1-2; D gene unclear. The germline V gene has CDR1 SGHTS and CDR2 YDEGEE. V lost 4 bases to trimming and J lost 2 bases, with 15 bases between them. CDR3 length: 15 residues. The CDR3 protein is CASSKVQLTNYGYTF. The CDR3 DNA is TGTGCCAGCAGCAAAGTACAGCTCACGAACTATGGCTACACCTTC.

The rearrangement joins TRBV7-9 to TRBJ2-1; perhaps TRBD2 as D (6 bases). Trimming stripped 3 bases from V and 9 bases from J, with 21 bases between. The CDR3 is 16 amino acids. Germline V gene sequence: CDR1 SEHNR, CDR2 FQNEAQ (reference sequence). CDR3 sequence: CASSFSGDSRAGEQFF. The CDR3 DNA sequence: TGTGCCAGCAGCTTTTCCGGGGACTCCCGAGCCGGTGAGCAGTTCTTC.

The chain uses TRBV19 and TRBJ1-1, with 8 bases aligning to TRBD1. V lost 9 bases to trimming and J lost 4 bases; unmatched junction nucleotides: 4. The CDR3 sequence is 12 residues long. In germline, CDR1 is LNHDA, CDR2 SQIVND (reference sequence). CDR3 residues: CASLDRGTEAFF. Here the CDR3 DNA reads TGTGCCAGCTTAGACAGGGGCACTGAAGCTTTCTTT.

The chain couples TRBV27 to TRBJ2-1; TRBD2 might be the D (6 bases). Trimming took 5 bases from V and 2 from J, leaving 7 bases between them. CDR1 is MNHEY and CDR2 is SMNVEV in the germline V gene (reference sequence). The CDR3 runs to 13 residues. CDR3 sequence: CASSGGPYNEQFF. The CDR3 DNA sequence: TGTGCCAGCAGTGGAGGGCCCTACAATGAGCAGTTCTTC.

The chain links TRBV12-3 or TRBV12-4 to TRBJ1-2, with no clear D. The ends were cut back, 3 bases at V and 2 bases at J, with 7 bases in the middle. The CDR3 has 13 residues. DNA of the CDR3: TGTGCCAGCAGTTTTTCCTACAACTATGGCTACACCTTC. Translation gives CASSFSYNYGYTF.

The V gene is TRBV2, the J gene TRBJ1-2, with TRBD1 as a possible D gene (5 bases). The CDR3 covers 14 residues. The germline V and J ends were trimmed by 5 bases and 0 bases, with 10 bases remaining between them. The germline V gene encodes CDR1 SNHLY and CDR2 FYNNEI. This CDR3 is CASSSQGTNYGYTF. CDR3 DNA: TGTGCCAGCAGTAGCCAGGGAACTAACTATGGCTACACCTTC.

This rearrangement joins TRBV2 to TRBJ2-7; 10 positions agree with TRBD2. The V segment lost 4 bases and the J segment 4 bases; nucleotides outside the gene matches: 10. The germline gives CDR1 SNHLY, CDR2 FYNNEI. The CDR3 covers 16 residues. The CDR3 nucleotides are TGTGCCAGCAGTGGAGGGACTAGCGCGTTCGGGTACGAGCAGTACTTC. Residues: CASSGGTSAFGYEQYF.

CDR3 bases: TGCGCCAGCAGCCAAGTGCCTAGCGGGGTAAAAGATACGCAGTATTTT. The encoded protein is CASSQVPSGVKDTQYF. The chain combines TRBV4-1 with TRBJ2-3; 9 bases match TRBD2. This CDR3 is built from 16 residues. Trimming took 1 base from V and 5 from J; bases not matched to a gene: 7. Per germline, CDR1 MGHRA and CDR2 YSYEKL.